A single sample gave rise to the 8 T cell receptor beta chains below, sequenced in a study of blood T cell repertoires in COVID-19. Only in-frame clones appear in the TCRdb table, and some are missing; sequencing was by immunoSEQ multiplex PCR. The sample holds fewer than 350,000 clones, approximately 81% seen once. Sequencing was carried out using peripheral blood. These receptors came from a woman aged 55-69 years with active or convalescent COVID-19.

The J gene is TRBJ1-1, the V gene TRBV7-9; no clear D. CDR1 and CDR2 from the germline V gene are SEHNR and FQNEAQ (reference sequence). The CDR3 runs to 13 residues. The V gene lost 5 bases and the J gene lost 2 bases, with 9 bases spanning the gap. Written as DNA, the CDR3 is TGTGCCAGCAGCCAACACGAAAACACTGAAGCTTTCTTT. It translates to CASSQHENTEAFF. Combining the CDR3 with reference TRBV7-9 and TRBJ1-1 gives the whole variable domain DTGVSQNPRHKITKRGQNVTFRCDPISEHNRLYWYRQTLGQGPEFLTYFQNEAQLEKSRLLSDRFSAERPKGSFSTLEIQRTEQGDSAMYLCASSQHENTEAFFGQGTRLTVV.

This clone has a handful of counts. The chain recombines TRBV6-5 with TRBJ1-1, with D possibly being TRBD1 (6 bases). Trimming took off 4 bases at V and 11 bases at J, with 17 bases between the two ends. Germline assignment: CDR1 MNHEY and CDR2 SVGAGI. This CDR3 region has 13 residues. CDR3 coding DNA: TGTGCCAGCAGTTCTCCAGGGGATGTCTCGGCTTTCTTT. Protein sequence: CASSSPGDVSAFF.

This chain joins TRBV19 and TRBJ1-4; possibly TRBD1 for D (5 bases). The V end lost 3 bases, the J end lost 7 bases, and 18 bases lay between the germline ends. The germline CDR1 and CDR2 sequences are LNHDA and SQIVND (reference sequence). The CDR3 runs 16 residues. CDR3 bases: TGTGCCAGTAGTATCGATCTGCGGGGGGGTGGTGAAAAACTGTTTTTT. Amino acids: CASSIDLRGGGEKLFF. Full variable domain (missing parts from reference TRBV19 and TRBJ1-4): DGGITQSPKYLFRKEGQNVTLSCEQNLNHDAMYWYRQDPGQGLRLIYYSQIVNDFQKGDIAEGYSVSREKKESFPLTVTSAQKNPTAFYLCASSIDLRGGGEKLFFGSGTQLSVL.

This clone was detected a few times. CDR3 residues: CASSGRGSGANVLTF. CDR3 nucleotide sequence: TGTGCCAGTAGTGGCAGGGGGTCTGGGGCCAACGTCCTGACTTTC. The V call is TRBV19, the J call TRBJ2-6; 7 nucleotides line up with TRBD1. Germline V gene sequence: CDR1 LNHDA, CDR2 SQIVND (reference sequence). The CDR3 spans 15 residues. With 5 bases clipped from V and 1 base from J, the junction kept 2 bases outside the gene matches.

The chain has TRBV23-1 and TRBJ2-4; weak D call: TRBD2 (5 bases). TRBV23-1 is noted as an ORF with a role that remains uncertain. This CDR3 region has 15 residues. Between the trimmed V and J ends, which lost 3 bases and 2 bases, there was a span of 11 bases. The chain's CDR3 is CASSQAGLPKNIQYF. The CDR3, as DNA: TGCGCCAGCAGTCAGGCGGGCCTGCCCAAAAACATTCAGTACTTC.

The V and J genes are TRBV19 and TRBJ1-4; D call uncertain. The CDR3 spans 14 residues. Looked up from germline, CDR1 is LNHDA and CDR2 is SQIVND (reference sequence). The V gene lost 7 bases and the J gene lost 0 bases, with 9 bases spanning the gap. CDR3 residues: CASKTVSTNEKLFF. CDR3 nucleotides: TGTGCCAGTAAGACTGTCTCAACTAATGAAAAACTGTTTTTT.

This clone has a handful of counts. This chain joins TRBV3-1 (or the pseudogene TRBV3-2) and TRBJ1-6, with a possible D match to TRBD1 (5 bases). The CDR3 sequence is 15 residues long. Trimming pared 0 bases from V and 9 bases from J, leaving 12 bases between. Germline CDR1 is LGHDT and CDR2 is YNNKEL (reference sequence). CDR3 sequence reads: CASSQDRVGVSPLHF. The CDR3 DNA reads as TGTGCCAGCAGCCAAGACAGGGTAGGAGTTTCACCCCTCCACTTT.

This sequence joins TRBV4-3 and TRBJ2-3, with D tentatively TRBD1 (6 bases). Germline V gene data show CDR1 as LGHNA and CDR2 as YSLEER. Trimming removed 4 bases at V and 6 bases at J, with 11 bases between. There are 13 residues in the CDR3. The CDR3 loop reads CASSRAGDDTQYF. The DNA for the CDR3 is TGCGCCAGCAGCCGGGCAGGGGACGATACGCAGTATTTT.